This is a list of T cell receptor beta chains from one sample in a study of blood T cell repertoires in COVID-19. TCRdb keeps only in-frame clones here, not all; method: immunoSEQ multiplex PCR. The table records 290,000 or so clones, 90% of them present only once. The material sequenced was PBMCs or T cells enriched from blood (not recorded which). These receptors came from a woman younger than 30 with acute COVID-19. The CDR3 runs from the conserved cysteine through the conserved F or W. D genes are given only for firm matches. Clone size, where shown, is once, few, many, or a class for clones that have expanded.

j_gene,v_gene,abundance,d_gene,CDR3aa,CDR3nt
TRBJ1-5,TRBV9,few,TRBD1,CASSGDRAQGPQHF,TGTGCCAGCAGCGGGGACAGGGCCCAGGGGCCCCAGCATTTT
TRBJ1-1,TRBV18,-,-,CASSRDSDYTEAFF,TGTGCCAGCTCACGAGACAGTGATTACACTGAAGCTTTCTTT
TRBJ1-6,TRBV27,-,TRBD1,CASTQDRGRRNSPLHF,TGTGCCAGCACCCAGGACAGGGGGCGGAGGAATTCACCCCTCCACTTT
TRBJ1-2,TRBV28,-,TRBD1,CASKGDRRYGYTF,TGTGCCAGCAAGGGGGACAGGCGTTATGGCTACACCTTC
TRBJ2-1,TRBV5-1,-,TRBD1,CASSLAQGARYNEQFF,TGCGCCAGCAGCTTGGCCCAGGGGGCGAGGTACAATGAGCAGTTCTTC
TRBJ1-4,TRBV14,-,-,CASSQSGNNEKLFF,TGTGCCAGCAGCCAATCGGGGAATAATGAAAAACTGTTTTTT
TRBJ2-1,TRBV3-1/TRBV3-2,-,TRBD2,CASSPTQELAGLVEQFF,TGTGCCAGCAGCCCTACCCAGGAACTAGCGGGGTTAGTTGAGCAGTTCTTC
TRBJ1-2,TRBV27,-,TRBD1,CASRSTDRGDYGYTF,TGTGCCAGCCGATCGACGGACAGGGGGGACTATGGCTACACCTTC
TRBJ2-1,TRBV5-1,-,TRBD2,CASSWAGDTGSNEQFF,TGCGCCAGCAGCTGGGCGGGAGATACAGGTTCGAATGAGCAGTTCTTC
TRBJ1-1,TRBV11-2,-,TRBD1,CASSPGTGEGTEAFF,TGTGCCAGCAGCCCCGGGACAGGGGAGGGCACTGAAGCTTTCTTT
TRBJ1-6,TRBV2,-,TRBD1,CASRDDREVLHF,TGTGCCAGCAGGGACGACAGGGAGGTCCTCCACTTT
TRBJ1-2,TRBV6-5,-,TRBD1,CASSSGTGLAYTF,TGTGCCAGCAGTAGCGGGACAGGGCTTGCCTACACCTTC
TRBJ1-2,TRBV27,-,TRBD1,CASSPGTGALYDGYTF,TGTGCCAGCAGCCCCGGGACAGGGGCGTTGTATGATGGCTACACCTTC
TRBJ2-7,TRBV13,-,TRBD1,CASGSRGNYEQYF,TGTGCCAGCGGTAGCAGGGGGAACTACGAGCAGTACTTC
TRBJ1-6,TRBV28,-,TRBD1,CASRGTGDNSPLHF,TGTGCCAGCAGGGGGACAGGGGATAATTCACCCCTCCACTTT
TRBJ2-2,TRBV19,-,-,CASRAGTLYTGELFF,TGTGCCAGTAGGGCCGGGACACTTTACACCGGGGAGCTGTTTTTT
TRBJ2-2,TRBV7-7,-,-,CASSLASRGPESNTGELFF,TGTGCTAGCAGCTTAGCTTCCAGGGGCCCCGAATCCAACACCGGGGAGCTGTTTTTT
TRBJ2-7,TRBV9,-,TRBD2,CASSAGLAQFEQYF,TGTGCCAGCAGCGCGGGACTAGCTCAATTCGAGCAGTACTTC
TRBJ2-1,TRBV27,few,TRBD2,CASSLGTSGTYNEQFF,TGTGCCAGCAGTTTAGGGACTAGCGGCACCTACAATGAGCAGTTCTTC
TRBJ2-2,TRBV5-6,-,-,CASMRGVLTGELFF,TGTGCCAGCATGCGGGGAGTGTTGACCGGGGAGCTGTTTTTT
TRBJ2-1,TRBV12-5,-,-,CASGRYEQFF,TGTGCTAGTGGGAGGTATGAGCAGTTCTTC
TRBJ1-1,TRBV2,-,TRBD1,CASSWDRNTEAFF,TGTGCCAGCAGTTGGGACAGGAACACTGAAGCTTTCTTT
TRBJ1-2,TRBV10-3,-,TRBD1,CAISGGTGGEYGYTF,TGTGCCATCAGTGGGGGGACAGGGGGCGAATATGGCTACACCTTC
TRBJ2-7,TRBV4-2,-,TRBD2,CASSQDYGVAGASYEQYF,TGTGCCAGCAGCCAAGATTACGGGGTAGCGGGAGCCTCCTACGAGCAGTACTTC
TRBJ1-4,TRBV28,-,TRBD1,CASSRQGEKLFF,TGTGCCAGTTCGCGACAGGGAGAAAAACTGTTTTTT
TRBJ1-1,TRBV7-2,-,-,CASSPQGRRTEAFF,TGTGCCAGCAGCCCACAGGGCAGGAGGACAGAAGCTTTCTTT
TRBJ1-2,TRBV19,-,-,CASFARTTGDGYTF,TGTGCCAGTTTCGCTAGGACGACAGGTGACGGCTACACCTTC
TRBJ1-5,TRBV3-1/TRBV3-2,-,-,CASSQGGQFSNQPQHF,TGTGCCAGCAGCCAAGGGGGGCAGTTCAGCAATCAGCCCCAGCATTTT
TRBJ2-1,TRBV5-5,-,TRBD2,CASSLAKKREIYNEQFF,TGTGCCAGCAGCTTGGCCAAAAAGCGGGAGATATACAATGAGCAGTTCTTC
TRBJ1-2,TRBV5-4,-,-,CASSSAGLVGAIYGYTF,TGTGCCAGCAGCTCGGCGGGTTTGGTGGGGGCCATCTATGGCTACACCTTC
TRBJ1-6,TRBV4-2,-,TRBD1,CASSQEKGALNSPLHF,TGTGCCAGCAGCCAAGAAAAGGGGGCCCTCAATTCACCCCTCCACTTT
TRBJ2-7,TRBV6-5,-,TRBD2,CASSPRGAYEQYF,TGTGCCAGCAGCCCCCGGGGGGCCTACGAGCAGTACTTC
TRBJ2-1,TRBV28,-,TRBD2,CASSFPTSGTTFKYNEQFF,TGTGCCAGCAGTTTCCCAACATCCGGGACTACATTTAAATACAATGAGCAGTTCTTC
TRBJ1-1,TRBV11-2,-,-,CASSIRQTNTEAFF,TGTGCCAGCAGCATAAGACAGACTAACACTGAAGCTTTCTTT
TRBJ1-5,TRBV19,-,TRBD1,CASSPTSPGTGLQPQHF,TGTGCCAGTAGCCCTACCTCTCCCGGGACAGGTCTTCAGCCCCAGCATTTT
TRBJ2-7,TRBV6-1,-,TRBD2,CASSAGTSGTVNYEQYF,TGTGCCAGCAGTGCCGGGACTAGCGGGACGGTGAACTACGAGCAGTACTTC
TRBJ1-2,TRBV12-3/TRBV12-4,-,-,CASSFRGEYGYTF,TGTGCCAGCAGTTTCCGGGGGGAGTATGGCTACACCTTC
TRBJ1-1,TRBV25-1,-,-,CASSDVRGSNTEAFF,TGTGCCAGCAGTGACGTTCGGGGGTCGAACACTGAAGCTTTCTTT
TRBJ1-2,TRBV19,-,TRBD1,CASTVVTGPIYGYTF,TGTGCCAGTACCGTCGTGACAGGGCCTATCTATGGCTACACCTTC
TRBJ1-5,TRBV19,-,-,CASSMQGSQPQHF,TGTGCCAGTAGTATGCAGGGTAGCCAGCCCCAGCATTTT
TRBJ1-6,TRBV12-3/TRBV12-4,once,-,CASRSIGSPLHF,TGTGCCAGCCGATCTATCGGTTCACCCCTCCACTTT
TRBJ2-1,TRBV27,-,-,CASSPGLASHEQFF,TGTGCCAGCAGCCCGGGACTTGCAAGCCATGAGCAGTTCTTC
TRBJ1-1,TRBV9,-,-,CASSAHVGTVNTEAFF,TGTGCCAGCAGCGCCCACGTGGGTACAGTGAACACTGAAGCTTTCTTT
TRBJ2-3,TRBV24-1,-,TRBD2,CATSDPGTSETDTQYF,TGTGCCACCAGTGACCCTGGGACTAGCGAGACAGATACGCAGTATTTT
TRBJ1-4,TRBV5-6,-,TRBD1,CASSIGTGGTNEKLFF,TGTGCCAGCAGCATCGGGACAGGGGGAACTAATGAAAAACTGTTTTTT
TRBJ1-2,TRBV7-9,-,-,CASSPGDSLNPYGYTF,TGTGCCAGCAGCCCCGGGGACTCACTTAACCCCTATGGCTACACCTTC
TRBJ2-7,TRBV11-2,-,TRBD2,CASSPIPRGSSYEQYF,TGTGCCAGCAGCCCCATCCCCCGCGGGAGCTCCTACGAGCAGTACTTC
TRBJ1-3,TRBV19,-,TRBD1,CASSPSRDRGPGNTIYF,TGTGCCAGTAGTCCTTCCCGGGACAGGGGGCCAGGAAACACCATATATTTT
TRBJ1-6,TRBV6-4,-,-,CASSPGIGSYNSPLHF,TGTGCCAGCAGTCCGGGGATCGGGTCCTATAATTCACCCCTCCACTTT
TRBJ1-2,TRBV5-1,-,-,CASSLQVDYGYTF,TGCGCCAGCAGCTTGCAGGTAGACTATGGCTACACCTTC
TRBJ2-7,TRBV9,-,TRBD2,CASSVAGAGAGEQYF,TGTGCCAGCAGCGTAGCGGGAGCGGGAGCGGGAGAGCAGTACTTC